This entry lists 13 T cell receptor beta chains sequenced from one sample in a study of T-cell reconstitution after alpha-beta-depleted transplantation in children. Unique molecular identifiers were incorporated during preparation of the TCRbeta library. MiXCR was run by TCRdb on the PCR reads, yielding one entry per CDR3 protein. The table shows 9,200 or so distinct CDR3 sequences, with approximately 13% occurring only once. Sample: PBMCs, mostly from graft donor cells, taken 60 days after TCRalphabeta/CD19-depleted stem cell transplant. Receptors originate from a male patient between 10 and 17 years old who had a stem cell transplant for acute lymphoblastic leukemia, so the T cells may come from the graft donor.

This clonotype has ten or more counts. The chain uses TRBV27 and TRBJ2-3; D might be TRBD1 (6 bases). V was pared by 6 bases and J by 0 bases, with 19 bases between. The CDR3 sequence is 17 residues long. Germline loops: CDR1 MNHEY, CDR2 SMNVEV (reference sequence). This CDR3 is CASRVTGTRRSTDTQYF. CDR3 in DNA: TGTGCCAGCAGAGTCACAGGGACCCGAAGGAGCACAGATACGCAGTATTTT.

Concerning this clonotype: A single base separates this from a much larger clone, so it may be a read error. The V and J genes are TRBV6-2 or TRBV6-3 and TRBJ2-3; D ambiguous. CDR3 length equals 13 residues. CDR1 is MNHEY and CDR2 is SVGEGT in the germline V gene. Trimming removed 2 bases at V and 0 bases at J, with 3 bases between. Here the CDR3 reads CASSYPSTDTQYF. The CDR3 nucleotides are TGTGCCAGCAGTTACCCGAGCACAGATACGCAGTATTTT.

At least ten counts were recorded for this clonotype. The DNA for the CDR3 is TGTGCCAGTATAGAGTCCTCGGACAGGGATGGCTACACCTTC. Its translation is CASIESSDRDGYTF. The chain links TRBV19 to TRBJ1-2; 8 bases agree with TRBD1. Trimming at V came to 7 bases and at J to 6 bases, leaving 10 bases not matched to a gene. The CDR3 is 14 residues long. CDR1 LNHDA and CDR2 SQIVND come from the germline V gene (reference sequence). The whole variable domain, filled in from reference TRBV19 and TRBJ1-2, reads DGGITQSPKYLFRKEGQNVTLSCEQNLNHDAMYWYRQDPGQGLRLIYYSQIVNDFQKGDIAEGYSVSREKKESFPLTVTSAQKNPTAFYLCASIESSDRDGYTFGSGTRLTVV.

At least ten counts were recorded for this clonotype. CDR3 in amino acids: CASSQVHGNTIYF. Written as DNA, the CDR3 is TGTGCCAGCAGCCAAGTCCACGGAAACACCATATATTTT. The J gene is TRBJ1-3, the V gene TRBV3-1; D is unresolved. Trimming cost V 1 base and J 4 bases, with 5 bases left between them. The CDR3 extends over 13 amino acids. Germline lookup yields CDR1 LGHDT and CDR2 YNNKEL (reference sequence). Full variable domain (rest looked up from reference TRBV3-1 and TRBJ1-3): DTAVSQTPKYLVTQMGNDKSIKCEQNLGHDTMYWYKQDSKKFLKIMFSYNNKELIINETVPNRFSPKSPDKAHLNLHINSLELGDSAVYFCASSQVHGNTIYFGEGSWLTVV.

This clonotype was recorded many times. This chain links TRBV7-2 with TRBJ2-7; 9 bases match TRBD1. The length of the CDR3 is 16 residues. The trim removed 3 bases at V and 1 base at J, leaving 7 bases unmatched. CDR1 is SGHTA, CDR2 FQGNSA, per germline. CDR3 region: CASSLPGTGRSYEQYF. CDR3 nucleotides: TGTGCCAGCAGCTTGCCCGGGACAGGGAGATCCTACGAGCAGTACTTC.

This clonotype was counted at least ten times. The gene calls are TRBV7-8 and TRBJ2-7; perhaps TRBD2 as D (5 bases). There are 12 residues in the CDR3. Trimming took 1 base from V and 7 from J, leaving 8 bases between them. Germline CDR1 SGHVS, CDR2 FQNEAQ. For the CDR3, the DNA is TGTGCCAGCAGCTTAGGGTCGGGGGAGCAGTACTTC. Protein sequence: CASSLGSGEQYF.

The chain uses TRBV4-2 and TRBJ1-2; D is undetermined. Looked up from germline, CDR1 is LGHNA and CDR2 is YNFKEQ. The V end was cut by 10 bases, the J end by 8 bases, with 23 bases between. This CDR3 is built from 14 residues. The CDR3 protein is CAMGPRVLCWGYTF. CDR3 sequence (DNA): TGTGCCATGGGCCCCCGGGTCTTGTGCTGGGGCTACACCTTC.

This clonotype is medium-sized by share. This rearrangement joins TRBV20-1 to TRBJ1-5, with a weak D call TRBD1 (5 bases). The V gene's germline CDR1 is DFQATT and CDR2 SNEGSKA (reference sequence). Deletions cut 6 bases from V and 7 bases from J, with 13 bases between. CDR3 length equals 12 residues. This chain's CDR3 is CSASRRGQPQHF. CDR3 coding DNA: TGCAGTGCCAGCAGGAGGGGACAGCCCCAGCATTTT.

There are many counts of this clonotype. The chain employs TRBV29-1 and TRBJ2-5; 12 bases are shared with TRBD1. Germline values: CDR1 SQVTM, CDR2 ANQGSEA. J was trimmed by 3 bases and V by 7 bases; bases with no gene match: 12. The CDR3 is 16 residues long. The CDR3: CSGAESGTGGEETQYF. The CDR3, as DNA: TGCAGCGGTGCCGAATCCGGGACAGGGGGCGAAGAGACCCAGTACTTC.

This clonotype has a count of ten or more. This chain links TRBV11-2 with TRBJ2-5; D gene ambiguous. V lost 1 base, J lost 5 bases, and 11 bases lay in between. The CDR3 is made up of 14 amino acids. Germline values: CDR1 SGHAT, CDR2 FQNNGV. The CDR3 region has the DNA TGTGCCAGCAGCTTAGGCCGAGTAGAGGAGACCCAGTACTTC. It encodes CASSLGRVEETQYF.

The chain joins TRBV9 to TRBJ2-3, with D perhaps matching TRBD1 (6 bases). CDR1 SGDLS and CDR2 YYNGEE come from the germline V gene. V shed 0 bases and J shed 4 bases, with 9 bases lying between them. The CDR3 is 14 amino acids. This CDR3 is CASSVVGAADTQYF. The DNA for the CDR3 is TGTGCCAGCAGCGTAGTGGGGGCGGCAGATACGCAGTATTTT. The full variable domain, completed using reference TRBV9 and TRBJ2-3, is DSGVTQTPKHLITATGQRVTLRCSPRSGDLSVYWYQQSLDQGLQFLIQYYNGEERAKGNILERFSAQQFPDLHSELNLSSLELGDSALYFCASSVVGAADTQYFGPGTRLTVL.

By proportion, this clonotype is medium-sized. The chain has TRBV9 and TRBJ1-1; D unresolved. The germline V gene encodes CDR1 SGDLS and CDR2 YYNGEE. Trimming took off 0 bases at V and 5 bases at J, with 11 bases between the two ends. The length of the CDR3 is 14 residues. This CDR3 is CASSVVGGITEAFF. In DNA form, the CDR3 reads TGTGCCAGCAGCGTAGTTGGCGGGATTACTGAAGCTTTCTTT.

In its sample, this clonotype was seen many times. The J gene is TRBJ2-7, the V gene TRBV12-3 or TRBV12-4; D is possibly TRBD2 (5 bases). There are 14 residues in the CDR3. The V end lost 3 bases, the J end lost 0 bases, and 9 bases lay between the germline ends. The CDR3 spells CASSFSVSSYEQYF. The DNA for the CDR3 is TGTGCCAGCAGTTTTAGCGTAAGCTCCTACGAGCAGTACTTC.